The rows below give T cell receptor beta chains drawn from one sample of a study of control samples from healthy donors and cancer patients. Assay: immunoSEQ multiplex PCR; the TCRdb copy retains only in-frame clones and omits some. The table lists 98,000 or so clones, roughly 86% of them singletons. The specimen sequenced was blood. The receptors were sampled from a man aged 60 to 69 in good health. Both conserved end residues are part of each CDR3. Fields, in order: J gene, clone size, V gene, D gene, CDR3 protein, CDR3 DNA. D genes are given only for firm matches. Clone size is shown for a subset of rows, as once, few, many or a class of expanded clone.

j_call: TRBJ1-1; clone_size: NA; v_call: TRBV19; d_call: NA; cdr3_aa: CASSLTGDTEAFF; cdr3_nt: TGTGCCAGTAGCCTGACGGGGGACACTGAAGCTTTCTTT
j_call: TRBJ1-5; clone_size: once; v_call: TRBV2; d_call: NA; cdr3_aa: CASSEYANQPQHF; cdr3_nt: TGTGCCAGCAGTGAATACGCTAATCAGCCCCAGCATTTT
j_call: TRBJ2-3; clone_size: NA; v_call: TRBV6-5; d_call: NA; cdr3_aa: CATQILNTDTQYF; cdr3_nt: TGTGCCACGCAAATATTAAATACAGATACGCAGTATTTT
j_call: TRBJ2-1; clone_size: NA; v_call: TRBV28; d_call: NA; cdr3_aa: CASSSTGVGYNEQFF; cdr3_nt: TGTGCCAGCAGTTCTACGGGAGTGGGGTACAATGAGCAGTTCTTC
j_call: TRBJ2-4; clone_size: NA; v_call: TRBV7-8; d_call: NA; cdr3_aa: CASSLPDVATNIQYF; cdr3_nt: TGTGCCAGCAGCCTCCCTGACGTGGCAACAAACATTCAGTACTTC
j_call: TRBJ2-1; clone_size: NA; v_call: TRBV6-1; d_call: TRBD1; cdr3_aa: CASSEGTGGSDEQFF; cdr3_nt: TGTGCCAGCAGTGAAGGGACAGGGGGTAGCGATGAGCAGTTCTTC
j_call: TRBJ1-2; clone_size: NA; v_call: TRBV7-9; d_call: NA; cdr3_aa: CASSSWRGGKNYGYTF; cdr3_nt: TGTGCCAGCAGCTCGTGGAGGGGGGGTAAAAACTATGGCTACACCTTC
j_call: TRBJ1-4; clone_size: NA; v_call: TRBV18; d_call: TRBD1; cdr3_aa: CASSSGTGQYPQTNEKLFF; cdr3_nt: TGTGCCAGCTCTTCGGGGACAGGGCAGTACCCGCAGACTAATGAAAAACTGTTTTTT
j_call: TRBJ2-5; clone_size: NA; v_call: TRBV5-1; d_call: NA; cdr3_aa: CASSLVVGYQETQYF; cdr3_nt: TGCGCCAGCAGCTTGGTTGTCGGGTACCAAGAGACCCAGTACTTC
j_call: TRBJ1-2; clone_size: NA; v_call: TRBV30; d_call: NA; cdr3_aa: CAWEGGDGYTF; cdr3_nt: TGTGCCTGGGAGGGGGGCGATGGCTACACCTTC
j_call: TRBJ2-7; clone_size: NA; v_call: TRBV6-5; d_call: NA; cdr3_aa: CASTWDINYEQYF; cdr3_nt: TGTGCCAGCACGTGGGACATAAACTACGAGCAGTACTTC
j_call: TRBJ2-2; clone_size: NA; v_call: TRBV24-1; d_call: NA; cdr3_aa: CATTVVDRTGELFF; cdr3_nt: TGTGCCACCACGGTAGTGGACCGGACCGGGGAGCTGTTTTTT
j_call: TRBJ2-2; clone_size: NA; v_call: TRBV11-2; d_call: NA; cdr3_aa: CASATGTRRTGELFF; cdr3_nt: TGTGCCTCCGCCACCGGGACTCGTCGGACCGGGGAGCTGTTTTTT
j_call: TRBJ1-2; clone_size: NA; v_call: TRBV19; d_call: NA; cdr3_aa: CASSMKGRDNYGYTF; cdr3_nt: TGTGCCAGTAGTATGAAGGGCAGGGATAACTATGGCTACACCTTC
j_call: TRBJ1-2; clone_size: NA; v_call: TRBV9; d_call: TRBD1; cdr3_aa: CASSVVGQGVGGYTF; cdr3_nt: TGTGCCAGCAGCGTAGTAGGACAGGGTGTTGGGGGCTACACCTTC
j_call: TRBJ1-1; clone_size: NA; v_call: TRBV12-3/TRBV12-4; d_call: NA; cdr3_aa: CASSPLGTEAFF; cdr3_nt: TGTGCCAGCAGTCCCCTGGGGACTGAAGCTTTCTTT
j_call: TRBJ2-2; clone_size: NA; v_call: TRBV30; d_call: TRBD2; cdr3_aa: CACAFGASGGRNTGELFF; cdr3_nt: TGTGCCTGCGCCTTCGGGGCTAGCGGGGGGCGGAACACCGGGGAGCTGTTTTTT
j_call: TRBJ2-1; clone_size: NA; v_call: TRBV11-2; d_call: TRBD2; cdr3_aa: CASSETSGSGFF; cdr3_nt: TGTGCCAGCAGCGAGACTAGCGGGAGTGGGTTCTTC
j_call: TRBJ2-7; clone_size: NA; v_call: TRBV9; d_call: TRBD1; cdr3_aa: CASSPGQGAPYEQYF; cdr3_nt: TGTGCCAGCAGCCCCGGACAGGGGGCCCCCTACGAGCAGTACTTC
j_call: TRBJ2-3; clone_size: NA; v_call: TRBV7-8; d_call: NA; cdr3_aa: CASSSLGGLSTDTQYF; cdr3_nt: TGTGCCAGCAGCTCATTGGGGGGGCTTAGCACAGATACGCAGTATTTT
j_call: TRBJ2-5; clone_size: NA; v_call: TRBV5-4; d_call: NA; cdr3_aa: CASSSSTTKTQYF; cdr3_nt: TGTGCCAGCAGCTCCTCAACTACCAAGACCCAGTACTTC
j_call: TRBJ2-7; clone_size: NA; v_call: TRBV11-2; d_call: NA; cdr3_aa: CASSLNYEQYF; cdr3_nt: TGTGCCAGCAGCTTAAACTACGAGCAGTACTTC
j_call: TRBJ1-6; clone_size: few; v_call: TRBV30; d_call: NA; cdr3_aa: CASTPANRDMGSPLHF; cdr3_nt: TGTGCCTCTACTCCCGCCAACCGGGACATGGGATCACCCCTCCACTTT
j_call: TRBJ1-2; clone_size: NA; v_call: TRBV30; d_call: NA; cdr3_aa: CAWFTDTFYGYTF; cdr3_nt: TGTGCCTGGTTCACGGATACTTTCTATGGCTACACCTTC
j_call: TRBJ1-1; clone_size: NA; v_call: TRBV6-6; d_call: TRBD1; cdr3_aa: CASSSEDRVNTEAFF; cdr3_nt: TGTGCCAGCAGTTCCGAGGACAGGGTGAACACTGAAGCTTTCTTT
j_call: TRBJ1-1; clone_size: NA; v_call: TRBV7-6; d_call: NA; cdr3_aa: CASSDGWGMNTEAFF; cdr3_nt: TGTGCCAGCAGCGACGGATGGGGTATGAACACTGAAGCTTTCTTT
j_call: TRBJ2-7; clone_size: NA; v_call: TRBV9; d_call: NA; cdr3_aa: CASSVGDSLYEQYF; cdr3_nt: TGTGCCAGCAGCGTAGGTGACAGTCTCTACGAGCAGTACTTC
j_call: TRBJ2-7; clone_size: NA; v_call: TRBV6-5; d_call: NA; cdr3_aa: CASTLTLTTYEQYF; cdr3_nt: TGTGCCAGCACCCTGACACTAACGACCTACGAGCAGTACTTC
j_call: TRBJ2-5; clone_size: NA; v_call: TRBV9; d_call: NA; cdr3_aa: CASSVGGGETQYF; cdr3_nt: TGTGCCAGCAGCGTAGGAGGGGGGGAGACCCAGTACTTC
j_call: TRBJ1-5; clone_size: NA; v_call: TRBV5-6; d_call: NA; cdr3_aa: CASSLARHLNQPQHF; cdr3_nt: TGTGCCAGCAGCTTGGCCCGACACCTCAATCAGCCCCAGCATTTT
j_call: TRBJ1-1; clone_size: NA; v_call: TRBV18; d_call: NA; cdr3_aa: CASSPTLQVLNTEAFF; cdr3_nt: TGTGCCAGCTCACCGACACTACAGGTTTTGAACACTGAAGCTTTCTTT
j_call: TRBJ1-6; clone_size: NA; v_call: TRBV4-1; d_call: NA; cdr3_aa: CASSQDFKVGAGAPLHF; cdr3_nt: TGCGCCAGCAGCCAAGATTTTAAGGTTGGGGCCGGGGCCCCCCTCCACTTT
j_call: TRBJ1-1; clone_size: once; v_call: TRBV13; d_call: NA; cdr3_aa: CASSNRDPNTEAFF; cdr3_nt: TGTGCCAGCAGCAACAGGGATCCGAACACTGAAGCTTTCTTT
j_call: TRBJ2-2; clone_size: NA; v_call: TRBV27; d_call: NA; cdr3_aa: CASTHRGLNTGELFF; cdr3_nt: TGTGCCAGCACCCACCGGGGGCTGAACACCGGGGAGCTGTTTTTT
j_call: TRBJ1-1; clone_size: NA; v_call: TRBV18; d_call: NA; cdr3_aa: CASSPPTGLNTEAFF; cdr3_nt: TGTGCCAGCTCACCGCCAACAGGCCTGAACACTGAAGCTTTCTTT
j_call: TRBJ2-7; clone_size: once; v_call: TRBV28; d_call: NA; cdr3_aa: CASGSTTAYEQYF; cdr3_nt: TGTGCCAGCGGGTCTACCACTGCCTACGAGCAGTACTTC
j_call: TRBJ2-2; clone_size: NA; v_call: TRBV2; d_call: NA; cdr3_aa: CASSTQITTGELFF; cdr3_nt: TGTGCCAGCAGTACTCAGATAACCACCGGGGAGCTGTTTTTT
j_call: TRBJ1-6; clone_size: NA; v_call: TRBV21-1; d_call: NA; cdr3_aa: CASSKGQDNSPLHF; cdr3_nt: TGTGCCAGCAGCAAAGGTCAGGATAATTCACCCCTCCACTTT
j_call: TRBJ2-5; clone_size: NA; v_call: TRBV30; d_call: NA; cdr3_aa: CAWSVKAGQETQYF; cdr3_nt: TGTGCCTGGAGTGTAAAGGCAGGTCAAGAGACCCAGTACTTC
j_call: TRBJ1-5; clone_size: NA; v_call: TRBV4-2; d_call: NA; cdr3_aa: CASSQDSGFQPQHF; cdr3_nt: TGTGCCAGCAGCCAAGATTCGGGGTTTCAGCCCCAGCATTTT
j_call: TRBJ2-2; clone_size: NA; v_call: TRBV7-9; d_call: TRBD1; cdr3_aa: CASSARTGTGELFF; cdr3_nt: TGTGCCAGCAGCGCTCGGACAGGGACCGGGGAGCTGTTTTTT
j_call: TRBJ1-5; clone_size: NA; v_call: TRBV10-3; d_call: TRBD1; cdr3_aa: CAISPQGNQPQHF; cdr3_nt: TGTGCCATCAGCCCACAGGGGAATCAGCCCCAGCATTTT
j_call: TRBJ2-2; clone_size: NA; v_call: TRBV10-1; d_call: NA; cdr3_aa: CASSDSLTLAGPGELFF; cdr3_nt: TGCGCCAGCAGTGACTCCTTGACCCTCGCTGGACCCGGGGAGCTGTTTTTT
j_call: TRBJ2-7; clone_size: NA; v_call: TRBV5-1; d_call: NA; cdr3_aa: CASSSDGGYEQYF; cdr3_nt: TGCGCCAGCAGCTCCGACGGAGGCTACGAGCAGTACTTC
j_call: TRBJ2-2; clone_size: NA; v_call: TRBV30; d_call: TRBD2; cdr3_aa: CAWDIAGGVTGELFF; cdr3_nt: TGTGCCTGGGACATAGCGGGGGGCGTCACCGGGGAGCTGTTTTTT
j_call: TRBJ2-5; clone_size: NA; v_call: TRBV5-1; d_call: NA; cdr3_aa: CASSFRTVQETQYF; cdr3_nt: TGCGCCAGCAGCTTTCGGACCGTACAAGAGACCCAGTACTTC
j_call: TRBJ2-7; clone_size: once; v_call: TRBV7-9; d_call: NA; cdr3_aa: CASSTLGSRYEQYF; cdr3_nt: TGTGCCAGCAGTACCCTTGGCAGCCGCTACGAGCAGTACTTC
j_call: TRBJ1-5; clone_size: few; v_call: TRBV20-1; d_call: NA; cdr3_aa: CSAGDQPQHF; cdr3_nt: TGCAGTGCTGGAGATCAGCCCCAGCATTTT
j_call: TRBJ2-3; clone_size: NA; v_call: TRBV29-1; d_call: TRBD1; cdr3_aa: CSVKSTGTGYTQYF; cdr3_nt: TGCAGCGTAAAATCGACAGGGACGGGGTATACGCAGTATTTT
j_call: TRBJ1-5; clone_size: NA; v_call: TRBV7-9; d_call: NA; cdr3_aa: CASSLVSGATAFSNQPQHF; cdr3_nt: TGTGCCAGCAGCTTAGTAAGCGGCGCCACAGCCTTTAGCAATCAGCCCCAGCATTTT
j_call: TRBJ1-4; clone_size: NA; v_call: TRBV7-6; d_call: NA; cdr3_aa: CASSLGGLNEKLFF; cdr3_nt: TGTGCCAGCAGCTTAGGGGGGCTTAATGAAAAACTGTTTTTT
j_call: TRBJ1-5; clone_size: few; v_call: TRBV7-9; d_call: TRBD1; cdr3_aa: CASSPGQGRNQPQHF; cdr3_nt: TGTGCCAGCAGCCCAGGACAGGGTAGGAATCAGCCCCAGCATTTT
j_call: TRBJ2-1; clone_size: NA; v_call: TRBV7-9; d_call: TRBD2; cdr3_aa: CASSHAGGSYNEQFF; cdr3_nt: TGTGCCAGCAGCCATGCGGGGGGGTCCTACAATGAGCAGTTCTTC
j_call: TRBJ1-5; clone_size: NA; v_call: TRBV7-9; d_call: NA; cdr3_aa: CASSLVGARNQPQHF; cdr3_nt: TGTGCCAGCAGCTTAGTAGGGGCGCGCAATCAGCCCCAGCATTTT
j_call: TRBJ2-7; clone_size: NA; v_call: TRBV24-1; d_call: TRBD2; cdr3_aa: CATSETSGPYEQYF; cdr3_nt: TGTGCCACCAGTGAGACTAGCGGGCCCTACGAGCAGTACTTC
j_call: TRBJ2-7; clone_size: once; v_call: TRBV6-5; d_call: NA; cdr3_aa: CASSPRQGLYEQYF; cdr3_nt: TGTGCCAGCAGCCCGCGTCAAGGACTTTACGAGCAGTACTTC